This T cell receptor beta chain is from a study of sequential checkpoint blockade in melanoma. Study background: Patients were randomized 1:1 to nivolumab-then-ipilimumab or ipilimumab-then-nivolumab first-line. Maintenance nivolumab came after either treatment sequence.

Germline V gene lookup returns CDR1 SEHNR and CDR2 FQNEAQ (reference sequence). The CDR3 is 13 residues long. V was pared by 5 bases and J by 8 bases, with 15 bases between. Described treatment: randomized to nivolumab then ipilimumab (arm A) or the reverse (arm B). Patients had received no earlier DNA-damaging chemotherapy. PBMC sorting kept live CD3+CD8+ cells without CD19 or CD56. In its sample, this clone was seen once. Libraries were prepared by immunoSEQ multiplex PCR; TCRdb keeps only in-frame clonotypes and omits some of them. In the table there are some 11,000 clones, 60% to 80% of which are singletons.

This TCR derives from a human donor with melanoma. The chain joins TRBV7-9 to TRBJ1-1; a possible D gene is TRBD1 (6 bases). The sequenced sample was CD8+ T cells sorted from blood (inferred from file names), obtained from a patient given nivolumab and ipilimumab in sequence. The CDR3 sequence: CASSPGPGGEAFF. CDR3 nucleotides: TGTGCCAGCAGCCCCGGGCCGGGGGGCGAAGCTTTCTTT.